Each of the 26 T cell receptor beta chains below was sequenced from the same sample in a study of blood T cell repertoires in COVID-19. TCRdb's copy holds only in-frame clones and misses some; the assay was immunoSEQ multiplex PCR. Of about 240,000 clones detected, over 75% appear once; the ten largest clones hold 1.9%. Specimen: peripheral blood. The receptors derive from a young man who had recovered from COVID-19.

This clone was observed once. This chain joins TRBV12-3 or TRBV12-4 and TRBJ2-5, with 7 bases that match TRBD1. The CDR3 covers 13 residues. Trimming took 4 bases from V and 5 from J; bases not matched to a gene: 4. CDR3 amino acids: CASSSQGVETQYF. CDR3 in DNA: TGTGCCAGCAGTTCTCAGGGGGTGGAGACCCAGTACTTC.

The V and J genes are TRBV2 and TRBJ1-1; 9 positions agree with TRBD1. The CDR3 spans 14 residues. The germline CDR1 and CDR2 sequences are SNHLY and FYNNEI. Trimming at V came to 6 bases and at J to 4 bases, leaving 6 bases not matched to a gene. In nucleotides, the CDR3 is TGTGCCAGCAGCCGGGGACAGGGTTCCACTGAAGCTTTCTTT. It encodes CASSRGQGSTEAFF.

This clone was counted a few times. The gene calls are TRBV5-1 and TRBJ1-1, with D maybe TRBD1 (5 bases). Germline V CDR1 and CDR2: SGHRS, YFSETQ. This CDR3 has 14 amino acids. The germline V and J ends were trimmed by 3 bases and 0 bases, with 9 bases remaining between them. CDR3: CASSSGHLNTEAFF. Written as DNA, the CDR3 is TGCGCCAGCAGCTCCGGACACCTGAACACTGAAGCTTTCTTT.

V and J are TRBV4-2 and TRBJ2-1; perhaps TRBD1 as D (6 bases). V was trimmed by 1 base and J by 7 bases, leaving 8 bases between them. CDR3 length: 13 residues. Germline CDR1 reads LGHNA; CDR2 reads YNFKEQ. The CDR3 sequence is CASSQVQGNEQFF. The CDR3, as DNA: TGTGCCAGCAGCCAAGTACAGGGTAATGAGCAGTTCTTC.

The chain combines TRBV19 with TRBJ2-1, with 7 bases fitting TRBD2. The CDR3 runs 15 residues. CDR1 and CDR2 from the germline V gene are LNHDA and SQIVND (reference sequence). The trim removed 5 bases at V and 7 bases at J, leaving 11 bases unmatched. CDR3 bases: TGTGCCAGTAGTCGTCTCAGCGGGGAAGGAAATGAGCAGTTCTTC. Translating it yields CASSRLSGEGNEQFF.

CDR3 residues: CASSLDRGLGGYTF. In DNA, the CDR3 is TGTGCCAGCAGCTTAGACAGGGGGCTCGGTGGCTACACCTTC. This rearrangement joins TRBV7-9 to TRBJ1-2, with 9 bases lining up with TRBD1. This CDR3 contains 14 residues. Losses at the gene ends were 1 base for V and 7 bases for J; bases not matched to a gene: 4. The germline V gene has CDR1 SEHNR and CDR2 FQNEAQ (reference sequence).

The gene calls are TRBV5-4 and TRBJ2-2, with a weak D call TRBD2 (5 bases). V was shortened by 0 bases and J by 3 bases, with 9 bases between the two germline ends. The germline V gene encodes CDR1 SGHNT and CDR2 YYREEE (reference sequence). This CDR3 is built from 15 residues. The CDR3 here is CASSLGLADTGELFF. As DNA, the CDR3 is TGTGCCAGCAGCTTGGGTCTAGCTGACACCGGGGAGCTGTTTTTT.

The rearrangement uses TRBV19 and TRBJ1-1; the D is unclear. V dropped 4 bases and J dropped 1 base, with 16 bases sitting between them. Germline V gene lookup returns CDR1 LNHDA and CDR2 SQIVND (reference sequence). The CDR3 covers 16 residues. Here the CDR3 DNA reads TGTGCCAGTAGTACTCCCAGACGGGGAACGAACACTGAAGCTTTCTTT. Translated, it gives CASSTPRRGTNTEAFF.

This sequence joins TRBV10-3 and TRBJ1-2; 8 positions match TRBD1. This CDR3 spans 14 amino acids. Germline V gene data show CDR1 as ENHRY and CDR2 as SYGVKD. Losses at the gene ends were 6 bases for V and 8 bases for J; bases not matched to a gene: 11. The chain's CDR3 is CAISETGDNGGYTF. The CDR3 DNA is TGTGCCATCAGCGAGACAGGGGATAATGGAGGCTACACCTTC.

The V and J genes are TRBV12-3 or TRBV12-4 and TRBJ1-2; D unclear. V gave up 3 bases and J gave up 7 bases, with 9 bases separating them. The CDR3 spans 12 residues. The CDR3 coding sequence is TGTGCCAGCAGTTTTGGGCCCAGTGGCTACACCTTC. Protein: CASSFGPSGYTF.

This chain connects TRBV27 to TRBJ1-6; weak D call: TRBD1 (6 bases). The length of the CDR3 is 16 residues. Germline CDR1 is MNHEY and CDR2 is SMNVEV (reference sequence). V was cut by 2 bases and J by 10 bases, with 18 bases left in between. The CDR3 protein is CASSLGNRVLGSPLHF. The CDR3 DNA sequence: TGTGCCAGCAGTTTAGGCAACAGGGTCTTAGGGTCACCCCTCCACTTT.

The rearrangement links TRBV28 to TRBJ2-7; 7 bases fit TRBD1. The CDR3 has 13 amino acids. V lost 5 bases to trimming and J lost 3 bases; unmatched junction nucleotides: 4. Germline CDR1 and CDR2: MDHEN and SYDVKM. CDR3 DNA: TGTGCCAGCAGTCCGCAGGGGGTCTACGAGCAGTACGTC. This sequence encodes CASSPQGVYEQYV.

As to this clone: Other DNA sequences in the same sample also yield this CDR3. CDR3 bases: TGTGCCAGCTCACCGGGAGGGAGCTACGAGCAGTACGTC. It translates to CASSPGGSYEQYV. This chain uses TRBV18 with TRBJ2-7, with 7 bases aligning to TRBD2. Per germline, CDR1 KGHSH and CDR2 LQKENI. Losses at the gene ends were 3 bases for V and 3 bases for J; bases not matched to a gene: 2. CDR3 size: 13 residues.

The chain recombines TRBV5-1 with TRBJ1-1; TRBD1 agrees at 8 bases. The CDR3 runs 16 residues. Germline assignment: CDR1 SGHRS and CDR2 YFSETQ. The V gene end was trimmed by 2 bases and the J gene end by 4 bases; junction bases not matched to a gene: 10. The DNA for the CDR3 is TGCGCCAGCAGCTTCTTATCAGGGGGCGCAGGCACTGAAGCTTTCTTT. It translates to CASSFLSGGAGTEAFF.

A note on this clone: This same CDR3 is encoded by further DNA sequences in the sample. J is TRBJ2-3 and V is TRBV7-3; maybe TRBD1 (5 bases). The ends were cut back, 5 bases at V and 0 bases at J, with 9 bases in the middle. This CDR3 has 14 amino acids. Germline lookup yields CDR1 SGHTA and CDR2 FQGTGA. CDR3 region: CASSPGHSTDTQYF. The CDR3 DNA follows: TGTGCCAGCAGCCCCGGACATAGCACAGATACGCAGTATTTT.

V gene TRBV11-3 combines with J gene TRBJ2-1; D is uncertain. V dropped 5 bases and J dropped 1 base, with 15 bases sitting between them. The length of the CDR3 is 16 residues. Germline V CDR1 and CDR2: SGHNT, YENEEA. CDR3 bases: TGTGCCAGCAGCCCGCATGGCGGCGGATCCTACAATGAGCAGTTCTTC. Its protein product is CASSPHGGGSYNEQFF.

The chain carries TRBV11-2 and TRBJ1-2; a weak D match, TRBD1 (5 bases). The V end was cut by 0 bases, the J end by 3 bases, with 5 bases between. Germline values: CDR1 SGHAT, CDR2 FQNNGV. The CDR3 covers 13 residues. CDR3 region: CASSLEQDYGYTF. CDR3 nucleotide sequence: TGTGCCAGCAGCTTAGAACAGGACTATGGCTACACCTTC.

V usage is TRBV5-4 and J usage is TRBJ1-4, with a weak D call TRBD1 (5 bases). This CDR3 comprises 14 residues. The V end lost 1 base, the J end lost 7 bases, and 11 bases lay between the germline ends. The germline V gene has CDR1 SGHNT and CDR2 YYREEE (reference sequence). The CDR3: CASSLPGGSEKLFF. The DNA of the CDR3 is TGTGCCAGCAGCTTGCCCGGGGGAAGTGAAAAACTGTTTTTT.

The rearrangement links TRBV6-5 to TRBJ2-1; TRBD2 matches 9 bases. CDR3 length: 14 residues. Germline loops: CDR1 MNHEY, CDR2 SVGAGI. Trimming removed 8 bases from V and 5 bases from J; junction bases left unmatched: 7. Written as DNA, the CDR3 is TGTGCCAGCCGTAGCGGGGGTTCGAACAATGAGCAGTTCTTC. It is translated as CASRSGGSNNEQFF.

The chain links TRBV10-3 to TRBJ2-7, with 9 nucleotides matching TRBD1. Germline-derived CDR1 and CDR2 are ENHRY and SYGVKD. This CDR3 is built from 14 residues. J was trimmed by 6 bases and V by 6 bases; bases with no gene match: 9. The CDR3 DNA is TGTGCCATCAGCCCGGGACAGGGCGTCTCCGAGCAGTACTTC. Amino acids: CAISPGQGVSEQYF.

In nucleotides, the CDR3 is TGTGCCACCAGCAGAGATCACGCCCACGGGTTCTTC. As protein: CATSRDHAHGFF. The V call is TRBV15, the J call TRBJ2-1; no clear D. Germline CDR1 reads LNHNV; CDR2 reads YYDKDF (reference sequence). The CDR3 contains 12 residues. The germline V and J ends were trimmed by 0 bases and 15 bases, with 12 bases remaining between them.

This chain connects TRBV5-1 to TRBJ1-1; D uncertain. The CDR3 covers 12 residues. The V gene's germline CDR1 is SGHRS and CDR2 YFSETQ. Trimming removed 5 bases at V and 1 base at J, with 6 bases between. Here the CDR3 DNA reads TGCGCCAGCAGTCCAGGGAACACTGAAGCTTTCTTT. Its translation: CASSPGNTEAFF.

The CDR3 DNA follows: TGCAGTGCTTTAGGGGGGGACGAGCAGTACGTC. Translated: CSALGGDEQYV. This sequence joins TRBV20-1 and TRBJ2-7, with a possible D match to TRBD2 (7 bases). Trimming removed 5 bases from V and 5 bases from J, with 10 bases in between. The CDR3 has 11 residues. Per germline, CDR1 DFQATT and CDR2 SNEGSKA (reference sequence).

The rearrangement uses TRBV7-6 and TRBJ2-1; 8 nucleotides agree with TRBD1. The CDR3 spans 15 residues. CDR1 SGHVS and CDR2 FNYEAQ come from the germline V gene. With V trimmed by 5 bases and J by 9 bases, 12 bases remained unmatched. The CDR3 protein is CASSTTTGQAGEQFF. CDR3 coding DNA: TGTGCCAGCAGCACCACTACGGGACAGGCTGGTGAGCAGTTCTTC.

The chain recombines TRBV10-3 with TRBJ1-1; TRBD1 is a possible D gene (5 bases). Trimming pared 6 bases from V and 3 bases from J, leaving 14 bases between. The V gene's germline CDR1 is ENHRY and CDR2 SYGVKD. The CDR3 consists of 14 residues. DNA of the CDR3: TGTGCCATCAGCGGTTCGCAGGGTGACACTGAAGCTTTCTTT. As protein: CAISGSQGDTEAFF.

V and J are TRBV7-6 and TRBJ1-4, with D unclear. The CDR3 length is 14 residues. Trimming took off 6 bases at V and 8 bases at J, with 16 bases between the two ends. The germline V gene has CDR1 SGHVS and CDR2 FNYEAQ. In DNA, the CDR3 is TGTGCCAGCAGTAGGACTGGGCACGAGGAAAAACTGTTTTTT. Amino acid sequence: CASSRTGHEEKLFF.